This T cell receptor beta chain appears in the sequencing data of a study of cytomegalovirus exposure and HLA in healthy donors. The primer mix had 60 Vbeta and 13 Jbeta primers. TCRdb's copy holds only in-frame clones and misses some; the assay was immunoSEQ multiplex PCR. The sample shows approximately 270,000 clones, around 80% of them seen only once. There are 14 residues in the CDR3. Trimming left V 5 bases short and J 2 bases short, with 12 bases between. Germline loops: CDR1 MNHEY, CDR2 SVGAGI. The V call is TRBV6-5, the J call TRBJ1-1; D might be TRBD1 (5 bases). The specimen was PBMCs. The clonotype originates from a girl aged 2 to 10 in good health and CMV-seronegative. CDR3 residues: CASSRGHFNTEAFF. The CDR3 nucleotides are TGTGCCAGCAGTCGCGGACACTTTAACACTGAAGCTTTCTTT.